This TCR beta chain stems from a study of cytomegalovirus exposure and HLA in healthy donors. Primers for the PCR totalled 60 Vbeta and 13 Jbeta. Some clones are missing from TCRdb's copy, which holds only in-frame ones; the method was immunoSEQ multiplex PCR. The profile covers about 84,000 clones, with around 80% appearing a single time and approximately 2.7% taken by the ten largest. This CDR3 has 14 amino acids. Trimming left V 5 bases short and J 3 bases short, with 13 bases between. Germline V gives CDR1 LNHDA, CDR2 SQIVND (reference sequence). The sequence came from a male donor in good health and CMV-seropositive. Sequenced material: PBMCs. The rearrangement uses TRBV19 and TRBJ1-2, with D tentatively TRBD1 (6 bases). Here the CDR3 DNA reads TGTGCCAGTAGTGTTAGACAGGCGGACTATGGCTACACCTTC. Protein: CASSVRQADYGYTF.